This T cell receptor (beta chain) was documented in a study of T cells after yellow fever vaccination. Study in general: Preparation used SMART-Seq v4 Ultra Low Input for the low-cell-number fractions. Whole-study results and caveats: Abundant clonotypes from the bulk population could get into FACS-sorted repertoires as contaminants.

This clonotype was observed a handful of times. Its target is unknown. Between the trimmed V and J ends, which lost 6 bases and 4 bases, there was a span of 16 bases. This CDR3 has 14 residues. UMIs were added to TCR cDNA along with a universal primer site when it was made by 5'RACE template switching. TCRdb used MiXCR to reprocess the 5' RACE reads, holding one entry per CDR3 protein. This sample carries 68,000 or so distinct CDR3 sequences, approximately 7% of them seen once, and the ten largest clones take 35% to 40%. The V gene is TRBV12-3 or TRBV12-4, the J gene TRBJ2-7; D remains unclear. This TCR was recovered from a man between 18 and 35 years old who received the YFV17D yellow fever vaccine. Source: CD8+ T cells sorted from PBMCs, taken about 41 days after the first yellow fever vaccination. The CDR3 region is CASSPFNGFYEQYF. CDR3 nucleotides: TGTGCCAGCAGCCCTTTTAATGGATTTTACGAGCAGTACTTC.